A single T cell receptor beta chain is shown here with its context. No antigen is known for it. This sample stems from a study of vaccination and CD4 T cells after COVID-19. The CDR3 is 13 amino acids. CDR1 is MNHNS and CDR2 is SASEGT in the germline V gene. V lost 6 bases and J lost 0; bases outside the gene matches: 1. CD4+ T cells that had been cultured provided DNA sequenced with the Oncomine TCR Beta short-read assay. TCRdb reanalysed the PCR reads using MiXCR and keeps one entry per CDR3 protein. Counted here are 15,000 to 25,000 distinct CDR3 sequences, roughly 51% occurring once; the ten biggest clones make up 16%. Indicated treatment: roughly ten-day PBMC culture with coronavirus spike peptide pools or control peptides (ViraFEST assay).

The source is a human donor who had recovered from COVID-19. V usage is TRBV6-1 and J usage is TRBJ2-7, with 8 bases identical to TRBD2. Sequencing was done on a sample of CD4+ T cells from blood, cultured in vitro. The CDR3 reads CASRGTSSYEQYF. DNA of the CDR3: TGTGCCAGCAGGGGGACTAGCTCCTACGAGCAGTACTTC.